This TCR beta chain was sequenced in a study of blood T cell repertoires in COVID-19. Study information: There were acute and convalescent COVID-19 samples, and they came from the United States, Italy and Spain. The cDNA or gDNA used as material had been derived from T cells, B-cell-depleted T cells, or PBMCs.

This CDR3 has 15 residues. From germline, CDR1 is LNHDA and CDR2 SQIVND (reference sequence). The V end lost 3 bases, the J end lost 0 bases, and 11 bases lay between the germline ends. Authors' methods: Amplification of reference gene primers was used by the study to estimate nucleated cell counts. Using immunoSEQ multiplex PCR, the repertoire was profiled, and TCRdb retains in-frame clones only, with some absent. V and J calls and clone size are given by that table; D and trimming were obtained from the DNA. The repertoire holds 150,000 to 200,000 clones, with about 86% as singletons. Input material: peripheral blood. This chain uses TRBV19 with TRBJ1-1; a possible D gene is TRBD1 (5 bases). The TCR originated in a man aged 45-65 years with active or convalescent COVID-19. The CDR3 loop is CASSMGGTLNTEAFF. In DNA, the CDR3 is TGTGCCAGTAGTATGGGCGGGACCTTGAACACTGAAGCTTTCTTT.